The count of the clone carrying this T cell receptor (beta chain) is one. These data come from a study of blood T cell repertoires in COVID-19. Study overall: The analysed material was cDNA or gDNA that came from T cells, B-cell-depleted T cells, or PBMCs.

Libraries were prepared by immunoSEQ multiplex PCR; TCRdb keeps only in-frame clonotypes and omits some of them. The sample has some 270,000 clones; around 90% are singletons. Germline V gene lookup returns CDR1 SGHRS and CDR2 YFSETQ. The CDR3 contains 19 residues. Trimming at V came to 4 bases and at J to 5 bases, leaving 14 bases not matched to a gene. The chain joins TRBV5-1 to TRBJ2-1; TRBD2 agrees at 14 bases. Specimen: peripheral blood. This TCR came from a man between 45 and 60 years old with acute or convalescent COVID-19. The CDR3 coding sequence is TGCGCCAGCAGCCCGGGACTAGCGGGGGATCGGCTCCCGAACAATGAGCAGTTCTTC. This sequence encodes CASSPGLAGDRLPNNEQFF.